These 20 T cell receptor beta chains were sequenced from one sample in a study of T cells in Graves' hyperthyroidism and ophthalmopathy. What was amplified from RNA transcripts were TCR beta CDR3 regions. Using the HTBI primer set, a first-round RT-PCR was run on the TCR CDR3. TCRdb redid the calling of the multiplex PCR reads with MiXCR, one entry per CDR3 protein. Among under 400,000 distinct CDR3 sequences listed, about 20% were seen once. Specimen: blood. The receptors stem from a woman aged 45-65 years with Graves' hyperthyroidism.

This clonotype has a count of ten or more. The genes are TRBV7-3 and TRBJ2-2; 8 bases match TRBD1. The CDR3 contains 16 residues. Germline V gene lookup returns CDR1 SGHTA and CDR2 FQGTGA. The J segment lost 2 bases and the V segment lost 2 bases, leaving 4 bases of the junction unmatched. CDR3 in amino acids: CASSLFAGGNTGELFF. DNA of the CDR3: TGTGCCAGCAGCTTATTCGCAGGGGGCAACACCGGGGAGCTGTTTTTT.

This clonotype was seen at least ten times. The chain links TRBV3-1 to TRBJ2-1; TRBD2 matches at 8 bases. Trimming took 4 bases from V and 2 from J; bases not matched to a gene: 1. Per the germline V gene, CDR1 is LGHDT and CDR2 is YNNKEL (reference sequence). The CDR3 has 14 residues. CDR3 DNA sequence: TGTGCCAGCAGCCCAGCGGGGGCCTACAATGAGCAGTTCTTC. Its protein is CASSPAGAYNEQFF.

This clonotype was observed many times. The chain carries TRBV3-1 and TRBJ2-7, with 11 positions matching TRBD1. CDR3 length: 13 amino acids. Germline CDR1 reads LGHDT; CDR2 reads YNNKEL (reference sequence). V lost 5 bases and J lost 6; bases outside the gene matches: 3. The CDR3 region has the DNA TGTGCCAGCAGCACGGGACAGGGGGGCGAGCAGTACTTC. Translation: CASSTGQGGEQYF.

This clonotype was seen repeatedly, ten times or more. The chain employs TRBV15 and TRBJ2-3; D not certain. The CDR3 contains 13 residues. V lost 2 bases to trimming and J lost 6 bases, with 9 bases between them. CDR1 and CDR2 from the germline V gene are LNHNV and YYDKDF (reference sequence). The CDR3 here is CATSRRHGDTQYF. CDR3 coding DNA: TGTGCCACCAGCAGAAGACATGGGGATACGCAGTATTTT.

This CDR3 reads CSVSGTLYNEQFF. In DNA form, the CDR3 reads TGCAGCGTGAGCGGGACATTATACAATGAGCAGTTCTTC. This chain links TRBV29-1 with TRBJ2-1; a possible D gene is TRBD2 (7 bases). V was shortened by 6 bases and J by 4 bases, with 13 bases between the two germline ends. Germline V gene data show CDR1 as SQVTM and CDR2 as ANQGSEA. The CDR3 totals 13 residues.

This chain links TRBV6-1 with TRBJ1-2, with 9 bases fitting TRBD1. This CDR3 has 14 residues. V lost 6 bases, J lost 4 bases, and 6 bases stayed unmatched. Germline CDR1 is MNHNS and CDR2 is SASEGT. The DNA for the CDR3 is TGTGCCAGCAGGGGACAGGGACTTACCTATGGCTACACCTTC. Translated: CASRGQGLTYGYTF.

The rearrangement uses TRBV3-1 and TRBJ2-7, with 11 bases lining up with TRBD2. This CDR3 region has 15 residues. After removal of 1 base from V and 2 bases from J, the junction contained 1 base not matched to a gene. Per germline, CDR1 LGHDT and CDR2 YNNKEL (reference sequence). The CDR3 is CASSQGLAGTYEQYV. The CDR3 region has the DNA TGTGCCAGCAGCCAAGGACTAGCGGGGACCTACGAGCAGTACGTC.

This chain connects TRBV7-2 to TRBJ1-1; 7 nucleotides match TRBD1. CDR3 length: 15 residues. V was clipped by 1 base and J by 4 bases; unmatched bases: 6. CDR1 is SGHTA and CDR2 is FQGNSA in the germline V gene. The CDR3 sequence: CASSLVAGGTTEAFF. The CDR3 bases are TGTGCCAGCAGCTTAGTGGCAGGGGGGACCACTGAAGCTTTCTTT.

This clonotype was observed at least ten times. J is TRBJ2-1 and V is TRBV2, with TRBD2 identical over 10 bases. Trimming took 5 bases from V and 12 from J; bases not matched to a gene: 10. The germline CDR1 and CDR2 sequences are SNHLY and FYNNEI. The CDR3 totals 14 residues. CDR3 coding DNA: TGTGCCAGCAGTCAAAGCGGGGGGGCCGGAGGGCAGTTCTTC. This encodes CASSQSGGAGGQFF.

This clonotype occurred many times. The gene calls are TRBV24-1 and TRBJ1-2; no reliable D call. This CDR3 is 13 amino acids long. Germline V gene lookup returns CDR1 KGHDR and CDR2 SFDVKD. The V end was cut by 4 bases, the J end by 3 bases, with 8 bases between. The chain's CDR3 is CATSDRNDYGYTF. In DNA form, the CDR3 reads TGTGCCACCAGTGACCGGAACGACTATGGCTACACCTTC.

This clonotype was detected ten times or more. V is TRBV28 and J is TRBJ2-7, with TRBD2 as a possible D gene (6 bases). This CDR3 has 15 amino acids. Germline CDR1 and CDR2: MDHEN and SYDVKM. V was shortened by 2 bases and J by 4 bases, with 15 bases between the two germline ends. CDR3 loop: CASSLGGGVFYEQYF. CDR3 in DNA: TGTGCCAGCAGTTTAGGTGGAGGGGTATTTTACGAGCAGTACTTC.

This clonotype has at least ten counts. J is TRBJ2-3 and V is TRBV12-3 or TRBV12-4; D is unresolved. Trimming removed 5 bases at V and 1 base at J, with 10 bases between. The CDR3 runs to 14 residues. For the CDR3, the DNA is TGTGCCAGCAGTAGGTATGTTGGCACAGATACGCAGTATTTT. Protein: CASSRYVGTDTQYF.

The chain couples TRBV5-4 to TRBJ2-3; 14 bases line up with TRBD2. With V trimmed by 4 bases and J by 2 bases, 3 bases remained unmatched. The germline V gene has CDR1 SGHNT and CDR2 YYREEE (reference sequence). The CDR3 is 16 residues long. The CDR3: CASSRGLAGDTDTQYF. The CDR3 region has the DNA TGTGCCAGCAGCAGGGGACTAGCGGGGGACACAGATACGCAGTATTTT.

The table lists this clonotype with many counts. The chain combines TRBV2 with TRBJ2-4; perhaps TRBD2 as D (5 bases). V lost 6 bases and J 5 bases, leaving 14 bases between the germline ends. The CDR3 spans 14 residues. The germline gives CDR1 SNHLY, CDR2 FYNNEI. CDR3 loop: CASRAAGPQNIQYF. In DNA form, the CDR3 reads TGTGCCAGCAGAGCGGCGGGTCCCCAAAACATTCAGTACTTC.

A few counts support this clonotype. The CDR3 region is CASSYSLAGDDTQYF. Written as DNA, the CDR3 is TGTGCCAGCAGTTACTCCCTAGCGGGGGATGATACGCAGTATTTT. This chain joins TRBV6-2 or TRBV6-3 and TRBJ2-3, with 10 bases aligning to TRBD2. The ends lost 0 bases at V and 6 bases at J; junction bases unmatched: 3. This CDR3 spans 15 amino acids. Looked up from germline, CDR1 is MNHEY and CDR2 is SVGEGT.

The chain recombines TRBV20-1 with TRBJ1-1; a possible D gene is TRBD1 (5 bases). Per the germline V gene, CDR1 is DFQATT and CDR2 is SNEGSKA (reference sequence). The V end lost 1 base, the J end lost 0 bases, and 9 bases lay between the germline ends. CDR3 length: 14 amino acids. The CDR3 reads CSARGPGVNTEAFF. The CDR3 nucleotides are TGCAGTGCTAGAGGTCCGGGGGTGAACACTGAAGCTTTCTTT.

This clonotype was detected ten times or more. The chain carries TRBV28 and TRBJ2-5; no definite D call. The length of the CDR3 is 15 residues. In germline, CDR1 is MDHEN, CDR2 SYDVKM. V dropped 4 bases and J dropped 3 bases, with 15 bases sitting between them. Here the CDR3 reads CASSSRTVAEETQYF. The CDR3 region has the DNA TGTGCCAGCAGTTCTCGGACGGTGGCGGAAGAGACCCAGTACTTC.

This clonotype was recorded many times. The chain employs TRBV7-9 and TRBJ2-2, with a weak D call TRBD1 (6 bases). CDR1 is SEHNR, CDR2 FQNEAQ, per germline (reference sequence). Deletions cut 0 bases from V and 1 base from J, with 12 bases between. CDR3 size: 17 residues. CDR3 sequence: CASSLAGRGQNTGELFF. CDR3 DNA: TGTGCCAGCAGCTTAGCGGGAAGGGGACAGAACACCGGGGAGCTGTTTTTT.

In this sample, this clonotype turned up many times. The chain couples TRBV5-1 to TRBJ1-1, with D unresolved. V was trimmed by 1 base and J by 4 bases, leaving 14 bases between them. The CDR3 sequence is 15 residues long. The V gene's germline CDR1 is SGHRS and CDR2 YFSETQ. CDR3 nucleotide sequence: TGCGCCAGCAGCTTGAGCGTCCCCATTTCCACTGAAGCTTTCTTT. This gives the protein CASSLSVPISTEAFF.

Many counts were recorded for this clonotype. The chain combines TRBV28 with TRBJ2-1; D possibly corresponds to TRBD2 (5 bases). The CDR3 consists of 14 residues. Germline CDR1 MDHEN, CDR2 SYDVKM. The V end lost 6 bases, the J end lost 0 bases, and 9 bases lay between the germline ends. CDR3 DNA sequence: TGTGCCAGCAGAGCTAGCCGCTCCTACAATGAGCAGTTCTTC. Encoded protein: CASRASRSYNEQFF.